This TCR beta chain was sequenced during a study of T cell changes during pregnancy in multiple sclerosis. Trimming pared 3 bases from V and 4 bases from J, leaving 12 bases between. The CDR3 is 15 amino acids. Germline CDR1 is LNHNV and CDR2 is YYDKDF (reference sequence). Assay used: immunoSEQ multiplex PCR; TCRdb lists only in-frame clones, some missing. This sample yields some 80,000 clones, of which about 91% are seen a single time; less than 3% belongs to the top ten. The chain employs TRBV15 and TRBJ2-2; D not resolved. This TCR was recovered from a female donor with multiple sclerosis, enrolled in a pregnancy study. Sequenced material: peripheral blood, taken before pregnancy. CDR3 sequence reads: CATSSLSLSTGELFF. The CDR3 DNA reads as TGTGCCACCAGCAGCCTAAGTCTATCCACCGGGGAGCTGTTTTTT.